This T cell receptor beta chain was obtained from a study of cytomegalovirus exposure and HLA in healthy donors. Looking at the study overall: Early released data had about 85 million unique TCRs, all coming from HLA-typed donors.

V was clipped by 2 bases and J by 3 bases; unmatched bases: 6. The CDR3 runs to 15 residues. The germline V gene encodes CDR1 MNHNY and CDR2 SVGAGI (reference sequence). Unrecorded immune exposures were likely, despite nominal health at sampling. Of note for this clone: The target antigen is unknown.

Study conclusions and caveats: One variant, a missense change in DCLRE1C, was linked in a later analysis to TCR beta V- and J-gene trimming. The likely explanation for a cluster of highly shared sequence variants was sequencing artifact.

The PCR was carried out with 60 Vbeta primers and 13 Jbeta primers. Generated by immunoSEQ multiplex PCR, the TCRdb table keeps only in-frame clones and is missing some. Among about 120,000 clones, about 81% were seen once, and the ten largest hold about 2.7%. Specimen: PBMCs. The TCR comes from a woman aged 40 to 55 in good health and CMV-seropositive. The chain uses TRBV6-6 and TRBJ1-1, with 7 bases lining up with TRBD1. CDR3: CASSYAQGWDTEAFF. In DNA, the CDR3 is TGTGCCAGCAGTTACGCACAGGGGTGGGACACTGAAGCTTTCTTT.